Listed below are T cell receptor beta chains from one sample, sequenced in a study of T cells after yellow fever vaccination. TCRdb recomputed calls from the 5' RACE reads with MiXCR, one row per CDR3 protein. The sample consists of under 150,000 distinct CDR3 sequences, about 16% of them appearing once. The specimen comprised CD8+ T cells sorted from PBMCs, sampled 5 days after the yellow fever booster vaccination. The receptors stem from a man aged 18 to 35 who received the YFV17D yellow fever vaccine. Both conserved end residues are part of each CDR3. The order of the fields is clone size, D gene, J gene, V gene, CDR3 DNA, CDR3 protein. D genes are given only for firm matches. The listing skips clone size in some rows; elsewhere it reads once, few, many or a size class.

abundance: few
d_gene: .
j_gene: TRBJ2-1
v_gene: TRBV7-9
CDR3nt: TGTGCCAGCAGCTTAGCTGGACTACCCAATGAGCAGTTCTTC
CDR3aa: CASSLAGLPNEQFF

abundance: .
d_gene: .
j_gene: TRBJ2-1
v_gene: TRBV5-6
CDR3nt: TGTGCCAGCAGCTTGGTGTCGGGTCTGAATGAGCAGTTCTTC
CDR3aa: CASSLVSGLNEQFF

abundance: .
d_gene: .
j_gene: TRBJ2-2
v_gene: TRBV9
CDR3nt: TGTGCCAGCAGCGTACCAGGGGATTCCGGGGAGCTGTTTTTT
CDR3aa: CASSVPGDSGELFF

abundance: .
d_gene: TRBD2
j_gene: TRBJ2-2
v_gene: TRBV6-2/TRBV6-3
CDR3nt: TGTGCCAGCAGTTGGACTAGCGGGGCGGTCGGGGAGCTGTTTTTT
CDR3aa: CASSWTSGAVGELFF

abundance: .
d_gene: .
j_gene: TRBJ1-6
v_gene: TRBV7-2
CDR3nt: TGTGCCAGCAGCTCGACCGGGGCTGGGGCGCCCCTCCACTTT
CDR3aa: CASSSTGAGAPLHF

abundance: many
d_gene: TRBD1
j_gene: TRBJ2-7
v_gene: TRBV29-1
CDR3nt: TGCAGCGTTGACAAGAGGTCAGGGGGCGGGCACGAGCAGTACTTC
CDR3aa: CSVDKRSGGGHEQYF

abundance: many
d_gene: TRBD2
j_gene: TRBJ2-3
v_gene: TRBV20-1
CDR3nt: TGCAGTGCTAGCGGGGGGACAGATACGCAGTATTTT
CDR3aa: CSASGGTDTQYF

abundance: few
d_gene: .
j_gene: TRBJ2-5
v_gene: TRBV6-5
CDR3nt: TGTGCCAGCAGTTACTCTACGGGGGTAGGGACCCAGTACTTC
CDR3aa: CASSYSTGVGTQYF

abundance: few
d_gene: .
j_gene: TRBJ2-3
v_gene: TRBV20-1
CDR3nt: TGCAGTGCTAGAGATTCCCGGGGGCTGTTGGATACGCAGTATTTT
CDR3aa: CSARDSRGLLDTQYF

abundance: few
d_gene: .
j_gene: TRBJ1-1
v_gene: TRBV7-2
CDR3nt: TGTGCCAGCAGCTGGCCGGGGAACACTGAAGCTTTCTTT
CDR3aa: CASSWPGNTEAFF

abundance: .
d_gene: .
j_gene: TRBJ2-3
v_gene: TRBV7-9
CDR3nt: TGTGCCAGCAGCTTCGCTAGCGGCACAGATACGCAGTATTTT
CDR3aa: CASSFASGTDTQYF

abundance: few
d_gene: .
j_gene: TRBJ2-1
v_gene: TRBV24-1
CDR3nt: TGTGCCACCAGTGACTCGGGACGAGATGAAAATGAGCAGTTCTTC
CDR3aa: CATSDSGRDENEQFF

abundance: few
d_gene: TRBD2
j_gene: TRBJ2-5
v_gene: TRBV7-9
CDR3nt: TGTGCCAGCAGCTTATTACGACTAGCGGAAGAGACCCAGTACTTC
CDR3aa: CASSLLRLAEETQYF

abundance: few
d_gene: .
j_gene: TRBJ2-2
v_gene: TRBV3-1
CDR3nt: TGTGCCAGCAGCCAAGATACGGGGGCCGGGGAGCTGTTTTTT
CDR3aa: CASSQDTGAGELFF

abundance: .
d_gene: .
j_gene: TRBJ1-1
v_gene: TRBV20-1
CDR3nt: TGCAGTTGGGACACGCTGAACACTGAAGCTTTCTTT
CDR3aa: CSWDTLNTEAFF

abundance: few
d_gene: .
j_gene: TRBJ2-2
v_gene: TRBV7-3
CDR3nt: TGTGCCAGCAGCCCCAAGGTCAGCGCGAACACCGGGGAGCTGTTTTTT
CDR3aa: CASSPKVSANTGELFF

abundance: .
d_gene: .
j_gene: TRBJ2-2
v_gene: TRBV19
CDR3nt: TGTGCCAGTAGTATTAGGGGAAACACCGGGGAGCTGTTTTTT
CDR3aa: CASSIRGNTGELFF

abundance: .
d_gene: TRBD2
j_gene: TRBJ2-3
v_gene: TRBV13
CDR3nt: TGTGCCAGCAGTTCAAGCGGGGGGATTACAGATACGCAGTATTTT
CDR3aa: CASSSSGGITDTQYF